This TCR beta chain was sequenced in a study of T-cell reconstitution after alpha-beta-depleted transplantation in children. Whole-study results and caveats: The high TCRbeta diversity at day 60 in some patients came from surviving recipient T cells and thymic progenitors. Among T cells one year after transplant, newly produced cells accounted for most counts and diversity. As was reported, about two months after transplant, alpha-beta T cells came from several hundred expanded graft clones.

CDR3 length: 12 residues. The V and J ends lost 6 bases and 2 bases respectively, with 7 bases between them. CDR1 and CDR2 (germline): MNHEY, SVGAGI. This clonotype has ten or more counts. Its antigen is not known. Unique molecular identifiers were built into the TCRbeta library. TCRdb recomputed calls from the PCR reads with MiXCR, one row per CDR3 protein. The table has approximately 110,000 distinct CDR3 sequences, approximately 22% seen once. The sequenced sample was PBMCs, mostly from graft donor cells, obtained 180 days after TCRalphabeta/CD19-depleted stem cell transplant. The TCR comes from a male patient under 10 years old who had a stem cell transplant for chronic granulomatous disease, so the T cells may come from the graft donor. V gene TRBV6-5 combines with J gene TRBJ2-5; D may be TRBD1 (6 bases). Here the CDR3 reads CASSDRQETQYF. The CDR3 region has the DNA TGTGCCAGCAGCGACAGGCAAGAGACCCAGTACTTC.